A selection of T cell receptor beta chains follows, all from one sample in a study of T cells in narcolepsy. Profiling relied on immunoSEQ multiplex PCR, and the TCRdb table lists in-frame clones only, not all of them. This table holds tens of thousands of clones, under 85% found once. Sequencing was done on a sample of CD45RA- memory CD4+ T cells from PBMCs. These receptors all stem from a human donor with narcolepsy. The CDR3 runs from the conserved cysteine through the conserved F or W. D genes are given only for firm matches. Size tells how often a clone was seen (once, few, many) or the class of an expanded clone, and some rows leave it out.

D gene | J gene | V gene | clone size | CDR3 DNA | CDR3 protein
. | TRBJ1-5 | TRBV9 | . | TGTGCCAGCAGCGGTCAGAATAATCAGCCCCAGCATTTT | CASSGQNNQPQHF
. | TRBJ1-1 | TRBV15 | . | TGTGCCACCAGCAGGGAGGGTAGAAGGACTGAAGCTTTCTTT | CATSREGRRTEAFF
. | TRBJ1-4 | TRBV7-3 | . | TGTGCCAGCAGCCAAGGGTCGGGGGAAAAACTGTTTTTT | CASSQGSGEKLFF
. | TRBJ1-5 | TRBV5-4 | . | TGTGCCAGCACCGTTGACAGGAATCAGCCCCAGCATTTT | CASTVDRNQPQHF
. | TRBJ1-2 | TRBV6-1 | . | TGTGCCAGCAGTGAAAACGGGGTCGGGGAGGGGTATGGCTACACCTTC | CASSENGVGEGYGYTF
TRBD1 | TRBJ2-3 | TRBV18 | . | TGTGCCAGCTCACGGTGGACAGGTGACACAGATACGCAGTATTTT | CASSRWTGDTDTQYF
. | TRBJ2-7 | TRBV5-1 | . | TGCGCCAGCAGCTTGGAGCAAGTCTACGAGCAGTACTTC | CASSLEQVYEQYF
. | TRBJ1-4 | TRBV29-1 | . | TGCAGCGTTGGGATCCCGGGAGGCCTTAATGAAAAACTGTTTTTT | CSVGIPGGLNEKLFF
TRBD1 | TRBJ1-2 | TRBV19 | . | TGTGCCAGTAGTATAGGGACAGGGGGTCTCCCCCTCGGCTACACCTTC | CASSIGTGGLPLGYTF
TRBD2 | TRBJ2-7 | TRBV11-2 | . | TGTGCCAGCAGCTTAGAGGGCCGGCCGGGGGGGATTTACGAGCAGTACTTC | CASSLEGRPGGIYEQYF
. | TRBJ2-2 | TRBV30 | . | TGTGCCTGGAGTTCCTTGACGGAGCTGTTTTTT | CAWSSLTELFF
TRBD1 | TRBJ1-5 | TRBV28 | once | TGTGCCAGCAGTTTTACAGGGGTAGCTCAGCCCCAGCATTTT | CASSFTGVAQPQHF
. | TRBJ1-1 | TRBV28 | . | TGTGCCAGCAGTCCAGGGGCGGGCACTGAAGCTTTCTTT | CASSPGAGTEAFF
. | TRBJ1-2 | TRBV19 | few | TGTGCCAGTAGTATGGGGGTGAACTATGGCTACACCTTC | CASSMGVNYGYTF
. | TRBJ1-6 | TRBV4-2 | once | TGTGCCAGCAGCCAAGCCGGCGACATCTATAATTCACCCCTCCACTTT | CASSQAGDIYNSPLHF
. | TRBJ1-5 | TRBV15 | few | TGTGCCACCAGCAGAGACCATCAGCCCCAGCATTTT | CATSRDHQPQHF
. | TRBJ1-4 | TRBV7-9 | . | TGTGCCAGCAGCCGGGGAGGCACCTCTAATGAAAAACTGTTTTTT | CASSRGGTSNEKLFF
. | TRBJ1-5 | TRBV6-1 | . | TGTGCCAGCAGTGCGACAGATGGCAATCAGCCCCAGCATTTT | CASSATDGNQPQHF
TRBD1 | TRBJ2-7 | TRBV29-1 | . | TGCAGCGGGGGACAGGGGGCCTACGAGCAGTACTTC | CSGGQGAYEQYF
TRBD2 | TRBJ2-3 | TRBV7-2 | . | TGTGCCAGCAGCTATCTAGCGGCCTACACAGATACGCAGTATTTT | CASSYLAAYTDTQYF
. | TRBJ2-3 | TRBV7-2 | once | TGTGCCAGCAGCCCAGGAGTGAGGAGGGATTTCACAGATACGCAGTATTTT | CASSPGVRRDFTDTQYF
. | TRBJ1-3 | TRBV6-5 | . | TGTGCCAGCAGTTACTCGCCAGGATCTGGAAACACCATATATTTT | CASSYSPGSGNTIYF
. | TRBJ2-1 | TRBV6-5 | . | TGTGCCAGCAGGTCGTTGGGGACCAATGAGCAGTTCTTC | CASRSLGTNEQFF
TRBD2 | TRBJ2-5 | TRBV18 | . | TGTGCCAGCTCACCACGGGTTAGCGGGGCTCAAGAGACCCAGTACTTC | CASSPRVSGAQETQYF
TRBD2 | TRBJ2-2 | TRBV29-1 | . | TGCAGCGGCGGTAGCGGGGGGGGTAACACCGGGGAGCTGTTTTTT | CSGGSGGGNTGELFF
. | TRBJ2-6 | TRBV28 | . | TGTGCCAGCAGCCCCACAGGGACTGGGGCCAACGTCCTGACTTTC | CASSPTGTGANVLTF
TRBD1 | TRBJ2-5 | TRBV7-2 | . | TGTGCCAGCAGCTTCGGGACAGGGGTCTCAAGGACCCAGTACTTC | CASSFGTGVSRTQYF
. | TRBJ1-2 | TRBV28 | . | TGTGCCAGCAGTTTATACGTACAGGGCTATGGCTACACCTTC | CASSLYVQGYGYTF
. | TRBJ2-2 | TRBV19 | . | TGTGCCAGTAGTATAACCCTTGAAAGGGTCGGCACCGGGGAGCTGTTTTTT | CASSITLERVGTGELFF
. | TRBJ1-1 | TRBV6-5 | . | TGTGCCAGCAGTCACGACAGCTGGAACACTGAAGCTTTCTTT | CASSHDSWNTEAFF
TRBD2 | TRBJ2-3 | TRBV10-1 | . | TGCGCCAGCAGTGACCGGACTAGCGGGACAGATACGCAGTATTTT | CASSDRTSGTDTQYF
. | TRBJ1-2 | TRBV9 | . | TGTGCCAGCAGCGTAGCTACAGGCCCGATGGGATATGGCTACACCTTC | CASSVATGPMGYGYTF
TRBD1 | TRBJ1-1 | TRBV18 | . | TGTGCCAGCTCACCACCGACAGGGAGAGAGTACACTGAAGCTTTCTTT | CASSPPTGREYTEAFF
TRBD1 | TRBJ2-1 | TRBV5-8 | medium-sized | TGTGCCAGCAGCACAGGGGAATCCTACAATGAGCAGTTCTTC | CASSTGESYNEQFF
. | TRBJ2-7 | TRBV6-6 | . | TGTGCCAGCAGTAATACCGCAACAAGGGCCTCCTACGAGCAGTACTTC | CASSNTATRASYEQYF
. | TRBJ1-3 | TRBV2 | . | TGTGCCAGCAGTTCCCAGGGAGGCGGAAACACCATATATTTT | CASSSQGGGNTIYF
. | TRBJ1-3 | TRBV11-2 | . | TGTGCCAGCAGCTTCCGGAGCTCTGGAAACACCATATATTTT | CASSFRSSGNTIYF
TRBD1 | TRBJ1-2 | TRBV19 | . | TGTGCCAGTAGATCGCGGGGGGACAGGCGAGCTAACTATGGCTACACCTTC | CASRSRGDRRANYGYTF
. | TRBJ1-3 | TRBV4-1 | . | TGCGCCAGCAGCCAGCTAACGGGAAACACCATATATTTT | CASSQLTGNTIYF
. | TRBJ1-1 | TRBV11-2 | . | TGTGCCAGCAGCTTAGATGGGGATCCTAACACTGAAGCTTTCTTT | CASSLDGDPNTEAFF
. | TRBJ2-3 | TRBV11-3 | . | TGTGCCAGCAGCCTCCCTTGGTCAGATACGCAGTATTTT | CASSLPWSDTQYF
. | TRBJ2-7 | TRBV7-3 | . | TGTGCCAGCAGCTTGCCGGGATCCCACGAGCAGTACTTC | CASSLPGSHEQYF
. | TRBJ2-3 | TRBV30 | . | TGTGCCTGGAGTGTATACGGGGGAGCAGATACGCAGTATTTT | CAWSVYGGADTQYF
. | TRBJ2-5 | TRBV14 | . | TGTGCCAGCAGCCAAGTTGCCGGGGCGGGAGAGACCCAGTACTTC | CASSQVAGAGETQYF
. | TRBJ1-1 | TRBV6-1 | . | TGTGCCAGCAGTGAACCCGGGAAGAACACTGAAGCTTTCTTT | CASSEPGKNTEAFF
. | TRBJ1-2 | TRBV19 | . | TGTGCCAGTAGTATAGAGGCGGGCCCCAACTATGGCTACACCTTC | CASSIEAGPNYGYTF
. | TRBJ2-2 | TRBV4-3 | . | TGCGCCAGCAGCCGGGAGAAGAACACCGGGGAGCTGTTTTTT | CASSREKNTGELFF